One and the same sample provided the 16 T cell receptor beta chains below, sequenced in a study of cytomegalovirus exposure and HLA in healthy donors. The PCR was carried out with 60 Vbeta primers and 13 Jbeta primers. This table comes from immunoSEQ multiplex PCR, and its TCRdb copy is limited to in-frame clones, with some not included. Here the sample spans around 120,000 clones, approximately 77% being singletons. Material: PBMCs. These receptor sequences come from a man younger than 35 in good health and CMV-seronegative.

This clone has just one count. The V and J genes are TRBV19 and TRBJ2-7; TRBD1 matches at 11 bases. The CDR3 is 15 amino acids. CDR1 is LNHDA and CDR2 is SQIVND in the germline V gene (reference sequence). Trimming removed 5 bases from V and 6 bases from J; junction bases left unmatched: 9. CDR3 loop: CASSAGTGGEAEQYF. Written as DNA, the CDR3 is TGTGCCAGTAGTGCCGGGACAGGGGGAGAGGCCGAGCAGTACTTC.

This clone has a single count. The chain combines TRBV2 with TRBJ1-1, with unresolved D. Trimming cost V 7 bases and J 1 base, with 13 bases left between them. The CDR3 has 14 amino acids. Looked up from germline, CDR1 is SNHLY and CDR2 is FYNNEI. For the CDR3, the DNA is TGTGCCAGCACTTTCTCCCGGGGGAACACTGAAGCTTTCTTT. Its protein is CASTFSRGNTEAFF.

This clone appeared a few times. The chain is built from TRBV2 and TRBJ1-1; 9 bases map to TRBD1. Looked up from germline, CDR1 is SNHLY and CDR2 is FYNNEI. J lost 5 bases, V lost 3 bases, and 4 bases had no gene match. This CDR3 region has 14 residues. CDR3 nucleotide sequence: TGTGCCAGCAGTGAGGGACAGGGATTGACTGAAGCTTTCTTT. Its protein is CASSEGQGLTEAFF.

J is TRBJ1-6 and V is TRBV11-2; no firm D call. The CDR3 extends over 13 amino acids. V lost 0 bases and J 6 bases, leaving 3 bases between the germline ends. Germline CDR1 SGHAT, CDR2 FQNNGV. The chain's CDR3 is CASSLDINSPLHF. CDR3 bases: TGTGCCAGCAGCTTAGATATTAATTCACCCCTCCACTTT.

This clone was counted a few times. The V gene is TRBV11-3, the J gene TRBJ2-5; D may be TRBD1 (5 bases). CDR1 is SGHNT and CDR2 is YENEEA in the germline V gene. The length of the CDR3 is 14 residues. Trimming left V 4 bases short and J 7 bases short, with 16 bases between. The CDR3 loop reads CASSSRTKPGTQYF. CDR3 sequence (DNA): TGTGCCAGCAGCTCCCGGACAAAACCGGGGACCCAGTACTTC. Drawing the rest from reference TRBV11-3 and TRBJ2-5, the complete variable domain is EAGVVQSPRYKIIEKKQPVAFWCNPISGHNTLYWYLQNLGQGPELLIRYENEEAVDDSQLPKDRFSAERLKGVDSTLKIQPAELGDSAVYLCASSSRTKPGTQYFGPGTRLLVL.

The V gene is TRBV27, the J gene TRBJ2-1, with D possibly TRBD1 on 5 matching bases. CDR3 length equals 15 residues. V lost 3 bases to trimming and J lost 4 bases, with 13 bases between them. Germline V CDR1 and CDR2: MNHEY, SMNVEV (reference sequence). DNA for the CDR3: TGTGCCAGCAGTTTGAAGGCAGGGCATTACAATGAGCAGTTCTTC. This codes for CASSLKAGHYNEQFF.

This chain links TRBV2 with TRBJ2-1; D unresolved. This CDR3 spans 12 amino acids. CDR1 SNHLY and CDR2 FYNNEI come from the germline V gene. V was clipped by 6 bases and J by 7 bases, with 10 bases between them. For the CDR3, the DNA is TGTGCCAGCAGGGTCTTCGGGAATGAGCAGTTCTTC. This translates into CASRVFGNEQFF. The full variable domain, its missing parts supplied by reference TRBV2 and TRBJ2-1, is EPEVTQTPSHQVTQMGQEVILRCVPISNHLYFYWYRQILGQKVEFLVSFYNNEISEKSEIFDDQFSVERPDGSNFTLKIRSTKLEDSAMYFCASRVFGNEQFFGPGTRLTVL.

The V and J genes are TRBV29-1 and TRBJ1-2; maybe TRBD1 (6 bases). V was clipped by 3 bases and J by 4 bases, with 9 bases between them. Germline V gene sequence: CDR1 SQVTM, CDR2 ANQGSEA. The CDR3 sequence is 12 residues long. The CDR3 is CSVDTGPYGYTF. The CDR3 DNA reads TGCAGCGTTGATACAGGGCCCTATGGCTACACCTTC.

The chain uses TRBV7-9 and TRBJ2-5, with D perhaps matching TRBD1 (6 bases). Between the trimmed V and J ends, which lost 5 bases and 0 bases, there was a span of 16 bases. CDR3 length: 16 amino acids. Germline assignment: CDR1 SEHNR and CDR2 FQNEAQ (reference sequence). This CDR3 reads CASSAAGTPYQETQYF. For the CDR3, the DNA is TGTGCCAGCAGCGCCGCCGGGACACCGTACCAAGAGACCCAGTACTTC.

The V and J genes are TRBV7-9 and TRBJ1-5; D may be TRBD1 (5 bases). The germline V and J ends were trimmed by 1 base and 0 bases, with 13 bases remaining between them. CDR3 length equals 17 residues. Germline V gives CDR1 SEHNR, CDR2 FQNEAQ (reference sequence). The CDR3 DNA is TGTGCCAGCAGCTTAGGGGGGGGAGTTTATAGCAATCAGCCCCAGCATTTT. The encoded protein is CASSLGGGVYSNQPQHF.

The chain recombines TRBV6-5 with TRBJ1-2; a weak D match, TRBD1 (5 bases). Per the germline V gene, CDR1 is MNHEY and CDR2 is SVGAGI. The CDR3 has 13 residues. Trimming cost V 7 bases and J 1 base, with 10 bases left between them. The CDR3 DNA follows: TGTGCCAGCAAGCAGGGCGGTAACTATGGCTACACCTTC. It yields the protein CASKQGGNYGYTF.

The chain joins TRBV6-1 to TRBJ2-3; 9 nucleotides line up with TRBD1. After removal of 6 bases from V and 4 bases from J, the junction contained 8 bases not matched to a gene. Germline CDR1 is MNHNS and CDR2 is SASEGT. The CDR3 consists of 15 residues. CDR3 coding DNA: TGTGCCAGCAGACCGGACAGGGGAGGGTCAGATACGCAGTATTTT. Translation gives CASRPDRGGSDTQYF.

The CDR3 sequence is CASSRTGETQYF. As DNA, the CDR3 is TGTGCCAGCAGTCGTACAGGGGAGACCCAGTACTTC. The V gene is TRBV7-2, the J gene TRBJ2-5; the D gene is possibly TRBD1 (6 bases). Trimming cost V 6 bases and J 5 bases, with 10 bases left between them. The CDR3 covers 12 residues. Per the germline V gene, CDR1 is SGHTA and CDR2 is FQGNSA.

J is TRBJ1-1 and V is TRBV5-1; possibly TRBD1 for D (5 bases). CDR3 length: 15 residues. CDR1 SGHRS and CDR2 YFSETQ come from the germline V gene. V was pared by 1 base and J by 1 base, with 11 bases between. CDR3: CASSLRGEANTEAFF. In DNA, the CDR3 is TGCGCCAGCAGCTTGCGGGGGGAGGCGAACACTGAAGCTTTCTTT. Looking up the rest from reference TRBV5-1 and TRBJ1-1 gives the full variable domain: KAGVTQTPRYLIKTRGQQVTLSCSPISGHRSVSWYQQTPGQGLQFLFEYFSETQRNKGNFPGRFSGRQFSNSRSEMNVSTLELGDSALYLCASSLRGEANTEAFFGQGTRLTVV.

V gene TRBV25-1 combines with J gene TRBJ1-1; D is possibly TRBD1 (6 bases). The ends were cut back, 5 bases at V and 4 bases at J, with 8 bases in the middle. Germline V gives CDR1 MGHDK, CDR2 SYGVNS. CDR3 length equals 12 residues. The CDR3 is CASSQQGTEAFF. The CDR3 coding sequence is TGTGCCAGCAGTCAACAGGGCACTGAAGCTTTCTTT.

This clone has more than one count but fewer than ten. CDR3 protein: CASSRPQGAVDTEAFF. CDR3 nucleotide sequence: TGTGCCAGTAGTAGACCCCAGGGGGCGGTGGACACTGAAGCTTTCTTT. The chain recombines TRBV19 with TRBJ1-1; 8 bases agree with TRBD1. Unmatched junction bases numbered 10, after V lost 4 bases and J lost 3 bases. The CDR3 totals 16 residues. Germline loops: CDR1 LNHDA, CDR2 SQIVND (reference sequence). The full variable domain, in which reference TRBV19 and TRBJ1-1 provide the parts outside the CDR3, is DGGITQSPKYLFRKEGQNVTLSCEQNLNHDAMYWYRQDPGQGLRLIYYSQIVNDFQKGDIAEGYSVSREKKESFPLTVTSAQKNPTAFYLCASSRPQGAVDTEAFFGQGTRLTVV.